This T cell receptor beta chain came from a study of CD8 T cells in Susac syndrome. Findings and caveats of the study: The relatively small number of individuals in the TCR sequencing and HLA analysis was acknowledged by the study.

Comment on this clonotype: No antigen is known for it.

With random hexamers, reverse transcription was performed on roughly 0.45 to 1 ug of RNA. TCR beta CDR3 was amplified by immunoSEQ covering 54 Vbeta and 13 Jbeta. TCRdb independently ran MiXCR on the immunoSEQ multiplex PCR reads; one entry per CDR3 protein. The data contain about 120,000 distinct CDR3 sequences, 85% to 95% of them singletons. This CDR3 has 13 residues. V shed 4 bases and J 11 bases; nucleotides not matched to a gene: 11. Germline V gene data show CDR1 as SGHTA and CDR2 as FQGTGA. Isolation of CD8+ and CD4+ T cells was performed negatively, whereas enrichment of TEMRA cells was done by FACS.

The receptor was derived from a human donor with multiple sclerosis. Material: CD4+ T cells from PBMCs. The rearrangement links TRBV7-3 to TRBJ2-7, with 7 positions matching TRBD1. The CDR3 region is CASSYDPGQFKYF. The CDR3 bases are TGTGCCAGCAGCTACGACCCGGGACAGTTTAAGTACTTC.